The clone carrying this T cell receptor beta chain was picked up many times. As for time point: newly diagnosed GD, antithyroid drugs for less than 3 months. The TCR library was prepared using RNA isolated from PBMCs. Patients came through an endocrinology department, and that department was in Xi'an, China. TCR beta libraries were built with iRepertoire HTBI primers and Arm-PCR of CDR3 regions. TCRdb processed the multiplex PCR reads anew with MiXCR; each CDR3 protein has one entry. The sample has approximately 480,000 distinct CDR3 sequences, roughly 16% seen once. These data originate in a study of regulatory T cells in long-lasting Graves disease. V lost 8 bases to trimming and J lost 0 bases; unmatched junction nucleotides: 1. This CDR3 spans 14 amino acids. Germline V gene lookup returns CDR1 ENHRY and CDR2 SYGVKD. The same data also went into a second study, on T cells in Graves' hyperthyroidism and ophthalmopathy.

This sample comprised peripheral blood mononuclear cells (PBMCs), obtained at new diagnosis, from a patient treated with antithyroid drugs. The chain combines TRBV10-3 with TRBJ2-2; 9 positions agree with TRBD2. The TCR originated in a middle-aged man with Graves disease. CDR3 in DNA: TGTGCCATCCGACTAGCGGCGAACACCGGGGAGCTGTTTTTT. Protein product: CAIRLAANTGELFF.